This T cell receptor beta chain was sequenced in a study of T cells expressing NK-cell markers. There are 15 residues in the CDR3. CDR1 is LGHDT and CDR2 is YNNKEL in the germline V gene (reference sequence). Each CDR3 protein gets one entry in TCRdb, which reprocessed the 5' RACE reads and gives no DNA. This repertoire includes some 600,000 distinct CDR3 sequences. The genes are TRBV3-1 and TRBJ2-5; lacking DNA, the TRBD2 call made by TCRdb goes unchecked. Source material: blood T cells: a sorted CD56 or NKG2C T cell subset, CD4+ or CD8+ T cells, or bulk PBMC T cells (not recorded which). The origin of this receptor is a man aged 18 to 30 in good health. The CDR3 is CASSQGAGPQETQYF.